Below are 12 T cell receptor beta chains sequenced from a single sample in a study of T-cell memory formation after mild COVID-19. TCRdb fed the 5' RACE reads into MiXCR, producing one record per CDR3 protein. The sample lists approximately 250,000 distinct CDR3 sequences; about 17% were seen once. The sequenced material came from PBMCs or a T cell subset sorted from them (not recorded which). The receptors originated from a young man who had mild COVID-19 (a few samples of this study predate the infection). Cell type and time point are not known.

The chain carries TRBV6-2 or TRBV6-3 and TRBJ2-7; a possible D gene is TRBD2 (6 bases). With 0 bases removed from V and 6 bases from J, the gap between germline ends came to 9 bases. Germline lookup yields CDR1 MNHEY and CDR2 SVGEGT. The CDR3 is made up of 13 amino acids. The CDR3 coding sequence is TGTGCCAGCAGTTACTCGGGGGGTGGCGAGCAGTACTTC. It translates to CASSYSGGGEQYF.

Only a few counts were recorded for this clonotype. The chain uses TRBV7-3 and TRBJ2-1; maybe TRBD2 (5 bases). Trimming cost V 3 bases and J 5 bases, with 11 bases left between them. The germline V gene has CDR1 SGHTA and CDR2 FQGTGA. The CDR3 loop spans 14 amino acids. CDR3 sequence reads: CASSFGQEDNEQFF. The CDR3 coding sequence is TGTGCCAGCAGCTTTGGTCAGGAGGACAATGAGCAGTTCTTC.

The rearrangement links TRBV6-5 to TRBJ1-2; 9 bases are shared with TRBD1. Germline loops: CDR1 MNHEY, CDR2 SVGAGI. The CDR3 has 14 residues. The V gene end was trimmed by 7 bases and the J gene end by 6 bases; junction bases not matched to a gene: 9. The CDR3 DNA reads TGTGCCAGCACCCCCAATGGACAGGGGAATGGCTACACCTTC. Its translation is CASTPNGQGNGYTF.

This clonotype was counted only a few times. The chain employs TRBV7-9 and TRBJ2-7, with D maybe TRBD2 (6 bases). This CDR3 has 14 amino acids. V lost 0 bases and J lost 5, with 11 bases in between. From germline, CDR1 is SEHNR and CDR2 FQNEAQ (reference sequence). The CDR3 is CASSLAQGLHEQYF. CDR3 in DNA: TGTGCCAGCAGCTTAGCGCAGGGACTTCACGAGCAGTACTTC.

In its sample, this clonotype was seen a few times. The chain joins TRBV7-9 to TRBJ1-2; no definite D call. CDR1 and CDR2 from the germline V gene are SEHNR and FQNEAQ (reference sequence). This CDR3 is built from 13 residues. Trimming took 3 bases from V and 4 from J, leaving 9 bases between them. The CDR3 region has the DNA TGTGCCAGCAGCTTTCCCATGGCCTATGGCTACACCTTC. Protein product: CASSFPMAYGYTF.

This rearrangement joins TRBV9 to TRBJ2-7, with 8 bases fitting TRBD1. V shed 7 bases and J 0 bases; nucleotides not matched to a gene: 9. Germline V lookup: CDR1 SGDLS, CDR2 YYNGEE. This CDR3 is 15 amino acids long. CDR3 coding DNA: TGTGCCAGCCGCCCTCCGGGACAGGACTCCTACGAGCAGTACGTC. This translates into CASRPPGQDSYEQYV.

The chain is built from TRBV2 and TRBJ1-2; 7 nucleotides align to TRBD1. There are 14 residues in the CDR3. The germline V gene has CDR1 SNHLY and CDR2 FYNNEI. The junction had 4 bases not matched to a gene; V was cut back by 6 bases and J by 0 bases. CDR3 bases: TGTGCCAGCAGAGACAGGGCGACTAACTATGGCTACACCTTC. Translating it yields CASRDRATNYGYTF. Full variable domain (missing parts from reference TRBV2 and TRBJ1-2): EPEVTQTPSHQVTQMGQEVILRCVPISNHLYFYWYRQILGQKVEFLVSFYNNEISEKSEIFDDQFSVERPDGSNFTLKIRSTKLEDSAMYFCASRDRATNYGYTFGSGTRLTVV.

A few counts support this clonotype. This rearrangement joins TRBV5-6 to TRBJ2-7; D possibly uses TRBD1 or TRBD2 (5 bases each). The germline V and J ends were trimmed by 3 bases and 3 bases, with 13 bases remaining between them. The CDR3 loop spans 14 amino acids. Per the germline V gene, CDR1 is SGHDT and CDR2 is YYEEEE. CDR3: CASSSSGTDYEQYV. CDR3 sequence (DNA): TGTGCCAGCAGCTCTTCCGGGACCGACTACGAGCAGTACGTC.

This clonotype came up a few times. The V and J genes are TRBV6-5 and TRBJ2-1; D possibly corresponds to TRBD2 (5 bases). Trimming stripped 5 bases from V and 4 bases from J, with 15 bases between. Per germline, CDR1 MNHEY and CDR2 SVGAGI. This CDR3 contains 15 residues. This CDR3 reads CASSRLSGRYNEQFF. The DNA of the CDR3 is TGTGCCAGCAGTCGACTAAGCGGCCGATACAATGAGCAGTTCTTC.

This clonotype was seen many times. This chain links TRBV7-3 with TRBJ2-7; maybe TRBD1 (5 bases). The CDR3 has 16 residues. Trimming took off 4 bases at V and 5 bases at J, with 21 bases between the two ends. The germline V gene encodes CDR1 SGHTA and CDR2 FQGTGA. CDR3 protein: CASSSSYSPSTDEQYF. DNA for the CDR3: TGTGCCAGCAGCTCCTCCTACTCCCCCTCGACAGACGAGCAGTACTTC.

In this sample, this clonotype turned up a few times. J is TRBJ2-4 and V is TRBV11-2, with unresolved D. The CDR3 length is 14 residues. The ends were cut back, 2 bases at V and 2 bases at J, with 7 bases in the middle. Germline V lookup: CDR1 SGHAT, CDR2 FQNNGV. CDR3 in amino acids: CASSLTMSKNIQYF. The CDR3 DNA is TGTGCCAGCAGCTTAACCATGTCCAAAAACATTCAGTACTTC.

This clonotype came up a few times. The V and J genes are TRBV7-9 and TRBJ2-5, with 8 bases lining up with TRBD2. The trim removed 7 bases at V and 5 bases at J, leaving 12 bases unmatched. CDR1 and CDR2 from the germline V gene are SEHNR and FQNEAQ (reference sequence). The CDR3 runs to 15 residues. This chain's CDR3 is CASTPRTGGLETQYF. Here the CDR3 DNA reads TGTGCCAGCACCCCTCGGACGGGGGGGTTGGAGACCCAGTACTTC.